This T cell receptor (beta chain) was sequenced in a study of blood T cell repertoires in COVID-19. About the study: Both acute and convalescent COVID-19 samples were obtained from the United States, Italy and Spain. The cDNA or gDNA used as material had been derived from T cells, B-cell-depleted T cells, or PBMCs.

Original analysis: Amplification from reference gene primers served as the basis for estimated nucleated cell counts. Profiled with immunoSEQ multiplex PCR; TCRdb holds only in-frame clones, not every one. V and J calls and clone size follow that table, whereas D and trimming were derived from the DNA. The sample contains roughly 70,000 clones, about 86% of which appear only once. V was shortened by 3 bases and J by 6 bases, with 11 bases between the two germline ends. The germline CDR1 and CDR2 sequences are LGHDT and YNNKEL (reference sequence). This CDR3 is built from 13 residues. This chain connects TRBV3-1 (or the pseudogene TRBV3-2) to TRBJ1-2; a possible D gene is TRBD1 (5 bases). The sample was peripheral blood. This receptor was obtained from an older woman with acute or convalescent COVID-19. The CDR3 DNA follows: TGTGCCAGCAGCCACAGGGTCGGCCATGGCTACACCTTC. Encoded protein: CASSHRVGHGYTF.